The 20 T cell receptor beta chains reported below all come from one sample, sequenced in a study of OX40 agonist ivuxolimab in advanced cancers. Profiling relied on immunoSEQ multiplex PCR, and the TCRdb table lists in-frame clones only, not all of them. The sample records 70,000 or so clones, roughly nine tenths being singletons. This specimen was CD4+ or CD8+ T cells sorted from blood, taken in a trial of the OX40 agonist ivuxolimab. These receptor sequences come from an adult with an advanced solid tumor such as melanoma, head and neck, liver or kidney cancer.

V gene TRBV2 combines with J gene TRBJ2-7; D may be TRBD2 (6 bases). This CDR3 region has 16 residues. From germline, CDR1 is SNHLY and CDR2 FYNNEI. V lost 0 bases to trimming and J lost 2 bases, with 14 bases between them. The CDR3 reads CASSEAGAGGTYEQYF. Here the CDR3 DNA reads TGTGCCAGCAGTGAAGCGGGAGCGGGTGGGACCTACGAGCAGTACTTC.

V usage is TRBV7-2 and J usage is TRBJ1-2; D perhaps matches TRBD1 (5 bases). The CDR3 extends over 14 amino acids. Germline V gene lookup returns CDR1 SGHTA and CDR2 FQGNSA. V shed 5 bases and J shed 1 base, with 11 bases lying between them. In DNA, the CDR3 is TGTGCCAGCAGCACGAGTCAGGGTAACTATGGCTACACCTTC. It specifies CASSTSQGNYGYTF. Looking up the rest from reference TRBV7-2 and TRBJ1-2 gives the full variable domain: GAGVSQSPSNKVTEKGKDVELRCDPISGHTALYWYRQSLGQGLEFLIYFQGNSAPDKSGLPSDRFSAERTGGSVSTLTIQRTQQEDSAVYLCASSTSQGNYGYTFGSGTRLTVV.

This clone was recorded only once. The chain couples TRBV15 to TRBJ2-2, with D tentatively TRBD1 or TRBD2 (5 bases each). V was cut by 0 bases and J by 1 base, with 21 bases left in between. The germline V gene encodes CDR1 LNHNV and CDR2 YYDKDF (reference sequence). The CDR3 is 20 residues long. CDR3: CATSRDGPGRGRLNTGELFF. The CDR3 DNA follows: TGTGCCACCAGCAGAGACGGGCCCGGCCGGGGCAGGCTGAACACCGGGGAGCTGTTTTTT.

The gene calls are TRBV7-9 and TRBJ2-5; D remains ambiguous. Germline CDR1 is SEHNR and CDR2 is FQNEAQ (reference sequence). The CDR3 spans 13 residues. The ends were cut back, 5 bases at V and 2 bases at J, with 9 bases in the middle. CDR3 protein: CASSPTGQETQYF. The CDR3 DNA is TGTGCCAGCAGCCCGACCGGTCAAGAGACCCAGTACTTC.

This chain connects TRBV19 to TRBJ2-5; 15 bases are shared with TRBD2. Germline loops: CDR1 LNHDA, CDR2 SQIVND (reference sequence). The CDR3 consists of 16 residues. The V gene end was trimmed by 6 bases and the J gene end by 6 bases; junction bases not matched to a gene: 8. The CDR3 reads CASSPRTSGRVQTQYF. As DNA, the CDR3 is TGTGCCAGTAGCCCCAGGACTAGCGGGAGGGTGCAGACCCAGTACTTC.

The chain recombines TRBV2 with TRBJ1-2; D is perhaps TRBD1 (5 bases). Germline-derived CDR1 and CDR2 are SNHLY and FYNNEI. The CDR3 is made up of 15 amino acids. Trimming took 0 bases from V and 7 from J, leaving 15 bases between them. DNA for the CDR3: TGTGCCAGCAGTGAAGCTTCCGGCAGGAGGGGTGGCTACACCTTC. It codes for CASSEASGRRGGYTF.

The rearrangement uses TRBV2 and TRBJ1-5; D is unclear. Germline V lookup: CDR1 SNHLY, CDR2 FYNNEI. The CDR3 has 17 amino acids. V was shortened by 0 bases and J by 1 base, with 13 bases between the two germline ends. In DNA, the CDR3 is TGTGCCAGCAGTGAAGCGCTTCGGGGAAGGAGCAATCAGCCCCAGCATTTT. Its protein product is CASSEALRGRSNQPQHF.

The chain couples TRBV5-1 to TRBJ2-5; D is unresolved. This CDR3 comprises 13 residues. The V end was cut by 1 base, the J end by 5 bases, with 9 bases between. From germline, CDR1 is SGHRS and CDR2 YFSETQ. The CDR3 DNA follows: TGCGCCAGCAGCTTGAGGGTTAGCGAGACCCAGTACTTC. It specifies CASSLRVSETQYF.

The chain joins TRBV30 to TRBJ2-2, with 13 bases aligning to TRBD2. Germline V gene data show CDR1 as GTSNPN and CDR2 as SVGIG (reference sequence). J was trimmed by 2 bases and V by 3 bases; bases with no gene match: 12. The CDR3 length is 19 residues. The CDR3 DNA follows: TGTGCCTGGAGCGCCCTGGGACTAGCGGGACGTTCAAACACCGGGGAGCTGTTTTTT. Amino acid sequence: CAWSALGLAGRSNTGELFF.

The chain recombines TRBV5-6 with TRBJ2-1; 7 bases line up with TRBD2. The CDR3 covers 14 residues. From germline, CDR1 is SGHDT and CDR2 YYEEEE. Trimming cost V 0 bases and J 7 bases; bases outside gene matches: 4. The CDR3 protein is CASSLGLAANEQFF. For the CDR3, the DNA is TGTGCCAGCAGCTTGGGACTAGCTGCGAATGAGCAGTTCTTC.

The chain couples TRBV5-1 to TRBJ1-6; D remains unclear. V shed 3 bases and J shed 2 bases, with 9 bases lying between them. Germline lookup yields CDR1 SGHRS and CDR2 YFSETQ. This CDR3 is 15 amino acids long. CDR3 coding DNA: TGCGCCAGCAGCTCTGACGGACCCTATAATTCACCCCTCCACTTT. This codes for CASSSDGPYNSPLHF.

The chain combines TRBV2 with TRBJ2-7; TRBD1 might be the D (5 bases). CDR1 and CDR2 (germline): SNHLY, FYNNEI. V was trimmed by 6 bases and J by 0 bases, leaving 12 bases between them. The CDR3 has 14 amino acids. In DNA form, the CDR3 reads TGTGCCAGCAGGCCTCAGGGCAGCTCCTACGAGCAGTACTTC. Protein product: CASRPQGSSYEQYF.

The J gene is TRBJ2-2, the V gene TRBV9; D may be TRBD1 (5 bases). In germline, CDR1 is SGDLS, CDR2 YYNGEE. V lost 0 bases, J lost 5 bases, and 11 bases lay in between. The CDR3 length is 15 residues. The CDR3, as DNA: TGTGCCAGCAGCGTAGCTCAGGGAACGACCGGGGAGCTGTTTTTT. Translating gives CASSVAQGTTGELFF.

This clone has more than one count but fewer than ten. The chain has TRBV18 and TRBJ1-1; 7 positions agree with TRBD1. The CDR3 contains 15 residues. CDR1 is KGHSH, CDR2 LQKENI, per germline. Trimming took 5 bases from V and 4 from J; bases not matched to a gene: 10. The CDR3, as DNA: TGTGCCAGCTCATCAGAGACAGGGAGGCGCACTGAAGCTTTCTTT. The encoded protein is CASSSETGRRTEAFF.

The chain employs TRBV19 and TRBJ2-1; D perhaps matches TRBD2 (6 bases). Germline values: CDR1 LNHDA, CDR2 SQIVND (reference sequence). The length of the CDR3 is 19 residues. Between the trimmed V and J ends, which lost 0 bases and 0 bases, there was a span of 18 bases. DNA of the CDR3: TGTGCCAGTAGTATAGACCGGATTTTAGGAGGGAACTCCTACAATGAGCAGTTCTTC. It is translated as CASSIDRILGGNSYNEQFF. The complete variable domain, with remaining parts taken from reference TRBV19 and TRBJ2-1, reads DGGITQSPKYLFRKEGQNVTLSCEQNLNHDAMYWYRQDPGQGLRLIYYSQIVNDFQKGDIAEGYSVSREKKESFPLTVTSAQKNPTAFYLCASSIDRILGGNSYNEQFFGPGTRLTVL.

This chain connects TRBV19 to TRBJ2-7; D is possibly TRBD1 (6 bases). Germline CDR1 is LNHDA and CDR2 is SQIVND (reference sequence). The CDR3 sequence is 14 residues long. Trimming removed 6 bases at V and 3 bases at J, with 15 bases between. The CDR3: CASSPQTGFYEQYF. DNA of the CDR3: TGTGCCAGTAGCCCTCAGACAGGCTTCTACGAGCAGTACTTC.

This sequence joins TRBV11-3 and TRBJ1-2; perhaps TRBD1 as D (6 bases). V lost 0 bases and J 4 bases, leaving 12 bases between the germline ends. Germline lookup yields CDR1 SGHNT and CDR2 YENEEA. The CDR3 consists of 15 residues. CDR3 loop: CASSLDGGALYGYTF. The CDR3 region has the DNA TGTGCCAGCAGCTTAGACGGGGGGGCCCTCTATGGCTACACCTTC.

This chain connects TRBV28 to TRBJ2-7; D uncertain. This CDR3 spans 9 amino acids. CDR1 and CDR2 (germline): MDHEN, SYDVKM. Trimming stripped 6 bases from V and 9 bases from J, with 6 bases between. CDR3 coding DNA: TGTGCCAGCAGCTCCGGGCAGTACTTC. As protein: CASSSGQYF.

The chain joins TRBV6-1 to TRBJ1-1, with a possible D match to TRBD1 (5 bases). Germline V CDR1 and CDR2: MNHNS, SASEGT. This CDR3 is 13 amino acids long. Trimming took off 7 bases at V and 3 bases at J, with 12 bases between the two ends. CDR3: CASTTAGDTEAFF. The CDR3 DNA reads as TGTGCCAGCACCACAGCGGGGGACACTGAAGCTTTCTTT.

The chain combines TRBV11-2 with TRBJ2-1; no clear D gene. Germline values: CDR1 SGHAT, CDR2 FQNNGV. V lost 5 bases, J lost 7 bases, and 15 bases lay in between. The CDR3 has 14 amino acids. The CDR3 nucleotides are TGTGCCAGCAGCCCCGGACCTGGCCCGAATGAGCAGTTCTTC. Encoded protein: CASSPGPGPNEQFF.